The 12 T cell receptor beta chains below all came from one sample that was sequenced in a study of Tregs in tolerant kidney transplant recipients. The nonmyeloablative bone marrow transplants came from related graft donors, with transient mixed chimerism. Measured with immunoSEQ multiplex PCR; TCRdb has only the in-frame clones, and not every one. Among roughly 52,000 clones listed, about 90% were seen once. The starting material was CD8+ T cells from blood (PBMCs), obtained 24 months after the transplant. The origin of the receptors is a human patient who received a combined kidney and bone marrow transplant. Some T cells may be transferred from the graft donor.

This chain connects TRBV7-7 to TRBJ2-2; TRBD2 might be the D (5 bases). V shed 3 bases and J shed 9 bases, with 14 bases lying between them. This CDR3 spans 14 amino acids. Germline-derived CDR1 and CDR2 are SSHAT and FNYEAQ (reference sequence). The CDR3, as DNA: TGTGCCAGCAGCTTGATGAGGGAAGGCCGGGAGCTGTTTTTT. This encodes CASSLMREGRELFF.

This clone was seen only a few times. The chain joins TRBV5-6 to TRBJ1-4; tentative D call: TRBD1 (5 bases). Germline CDR1 and CDR2: SGHDT and YYEEEE. The V and J ends lost 2 bases and 7 bases respectively, with 9 bases between them. The CDR3 has 13 amino acids. CDR3 region: CASSLSGGEKLFF. The CDR3 region has the DNA TGTGCCAGCAGCTTAAGCGGGGGTGAAAAACTGTTTTTT.

This chain connects TRBV5-1 to TRBJ2-1, with 11 positions matching TRBD2. J lost 2 bases, V lost 5 bases, and 9 bases had no gene match. The CDR3 is 17 residues long. Germline assignment: CDR1 SGHRS and CDR2 YFSETQ. The CDR3 bases are TGCGCCAGCAGTCTTCTAGCGGGAGGAGGAGCCTACAATGAGCAGTTCTTC. Translated, it gives CASSLLAGGGAYNEQFF.

The chain recombines TRBV12-1 with TRBJ2-1; the table's D call, TRBD2, has no DNA check behind it. TRBV12-1 is a documented pseudogene. This CDR3 spans 18 amino acids. The CDR3 region has the DNA TGTGCCAGCAGCGGGGGACTAGCGGGAGTTCGGTCCTACAATGAGCAGTTCTTC. Its protein product is CASSGGLAGVRSYNEQFF.

The rearrangement links TRBV7-8 to TRBJ1-5; possible D gene TRBD1, 5 bases. CDR3 length equals 16 residues. V was pared by 0 bases and J by 2 bases, with 11 bases between. CDR1 is SGHVS, CDR2 FQNEAQ, per germline. The CDR3 DNA follows: TGTGCCAGCAGCTTAGCGGTGGGGGGGGGCAATCAGCCCCAGCATTTT. It encodes CASSLAVGGGNQPQHF.

The genes are TRBV7-8 and TRBJ2-3; the D is unclear. Germline CDR1 and CDR2: SGHVS and FQNEAQ. Trimming took off 2 bases at V and 1 base at J, with 16 bases between the two ends. This CDR3 contains 17 residues. The CDR3 DNA follows: TGTGCCAGCAGCTTACCGAGGTCTCTCTCGGGCACAGATACGCAGTATTTT. This encodes CASSLPRSLSGTDTQYF.

This clone showed up just a few times. This chain uses TRBV2 with TRBJ2-2; D unresolved. Per germline, CDR1 SNHLY and CDR2 FYNNEI. V gave up 4 bases and J gave up 1 base, with 4 bases separating them. The CDR3 has 13 residues. The CDR3 nucleotides are TGTGCCAGCAGTGTCCTGAACACCGGGGAGCTGTTTTTT. Translation: CASSVLNTGELFF.

V and J are TRBV7-3 and TRBJ2-3, with 9 bases lining up with TRBD2. From germline, CDR1 is SGHTA and CDR2 FQGTGA. The CDR3 loop spans 19 amino acids. With 5 bases clipped from V and 1 base from J, the junction kept 16 bases outside the gene matches. The CDR3 region is CASSPYPQRLAVGTDTQYF. The CDR3 coding sequence is TGTGCCAGCAGCCCCTACCCCCAAAGACTAGCGGTGGGCACAGATACGCAGTATTTT.

V gene TRBV12-1 combines with J gene TRBJ2-5; the table calls TRBD1, which could not be checked here. Judging by the DNA end, TRBJ2-7 fits better; the J call may be wrong. TRBV12-1 is classified as a pseudogene. The CDR3 totals 15 residues. The CDR3 coding sequence is TGTGCCAGCAGCTTCTACGCCGGGACAGGGACCGAGCAGTACTTC. It codes for CASSFYAGTGTEQYF.

The chain combines TRBV7-8 with TRBJ2-3; 8 nucleotides agree with TRBD2. J lost 3 bases, V lost 5 bases, and 10 bases had no gene match. This CDR3 spans 16 amino acids. The germline gives CDR1 SGHVS, CDR2 FQNEAQ. The CDR3 DNA reads TGTGCCAGCAGCACCTTTATAGCGGGGTTAACAGATACGCAGTATTTT. It yields the protein CASSTFIAGLTDTQYF.

The chain recombines TRBV10-3 with TRBJ1-1, with D tentatively TRBD1 (6 bases). CDR1 is ENHRY, CDR2 SYGVKD, per germline. The germline V and J ends were trimmed by 6 bases and 5 bases, with 10 bases remaining between them. The CDR3 length is 12 residues. The CDR3 sequence is CAISEGGTEAFF. The CDR3, as DNA: TGTGCCATCAGCGAAGGGGGAACTGAAGCTTTCTTT.

This clone was seen just once. The chain recombines TRBV9 with TRBJ2-1; possibly TRBD2 for D (5 bases). The CDR3 covers 13 residues. The germline V and J ends were trimmed by 2 bases and 8 bases, with 11 bases remaining between them. Per the germline V gene, CDR1 is SGDLS and CDR2 is YYNGEE. The CDR3 protein is CASSVLAGDEQFF. CDR3 coding DNA: TGTGCCAGCAGCGTGCTAGCAGGTGATGAGCAGTTCTTC.